These 14 T cell receptor beta chains originate from one sample sequenced in a study of response to subunit inactivated influenza vaccine. One entry per CDR3 protein, called by TCRdb with MiXCR from the RT-PCR reads. The table shows about 540,000 distinct CDR3 sequences, with less than 25% occurring only once. The same data also went into a second study, on T cells expressing NK-cell markers. From that report: TCR beta cDNA was generated via 5'RACE template switching incorporating UMIs.

The sample here was CD4+ T cells sorted from PBMCs, taken 11 to 12 days after vaccination. The source is a man in his fifties or sixties who received an inactivated influenza vaccine.

V and J are TRBV4-3 and TRBJ2-1, with D tentatively TRBD2 (6 bases). Germline values: CDR1 LGHNA, CDR2 YSLEER. CDR3 length: 15 amino acids. V lost 2 bases and J 10 bases, leaving 18 bases between the germline ends. The CDR3 spells CASSQSVAEYGEQFF. The CDR3, as DNA: TGCGCCAGCAGCCAATCGGTAGCGGAGTACGGGGAGCAGTTCTTC.

This rearrangement joins TRBV7-2 to TRBJ1-5, with 9 bases aligning to TRBD1. CDR1 and CDR2 (germline): SGHTA, FQGNSA. The CDR3 runs 16 residues. Unmatched junction bases numbered 4, after V lost 1 base and J lost 3 bases. This chain's CDR3 is CASSLGGTGTNQPQHF. The CDR3 DNA reads TGTGCCAGCAGCTTAGGGGGGACAGGGACCAATCAGCCCCAGCATTTT. The variable domain in full, completed from reference TRBV7-2 and TRBJ1-5, reads GAGVSQSPSNKVTEKGKDVELRCDPISGHTALYWYRQSLGQGLEFLIYFQGNSAPDKSGLPSDRFSAERTGGSVSTLTIQRTQQEDSAVYLCASSLGGTGTNQPQHFGDGTRLSIL.

This clonotype was recorded many times. The chain carries TRBV28 and TRBJ1-1; no clear D gene. CDR3 length: 12 residues. Looked up from germline, CDR1 is MDHEN and CDR2 is SYDVKM. Trimming cost V 7 bases and J 1 base, with 7 bases left between them. DNA of the CDR3: TGTGCCAGCAAGGTCCCGAACACTGAAGCTTTCTTT. This codes for CASKVPNTEAFF.

Only a few counts were recorded for this clonotype. The CDR3 DNA is TGCGCCAGCAGCAAGAGACCTGAAGAGACCCAGTACTTC. Its protein product is CASSKRPEETQYF. The genes are TRBV5-1 and TRBJ2-5; the D is unclear. The V gene's germline CDR1 is SGHRS and CDR2 YFSETQ. Trimming shortened V by 4 bases and J by 3 bases, and 10 bases separated the two germline ends. This CDR3 is built from 13 residues.

This clonotype turned up a few times. The gene calls are TRBV20-1 and TRBJ2-1; 7 bases map to TRBD2. The trim removed 5 bases at V and 8 bases at J, leaving 21 bases unmatched. This CDR3 contains 17 residues. Per germline, CDR1 DFQATT and CDR2 SNEGSKA (reference sequence). The CDR3 loop is CSAATPRGAGVNHEQFF. The CDR3 DNA follows: TGCAGTGCTGCAACTCCCCGCGGGGCGGGGGTCAATCATGAGCAGTTCTTC.

The chain employs TRBV7-9 and TRBJ2-3; D gene unclear. Germline values: CDR1 SEHNR, CDR2 FQNEAQ (reference sequence). The CDR3 sequence is 15 residues long. Trimming left V 1 base short and J 1 base short, with 9 bases between. CDR3 region: CASSLVTPRTDTQYF. CDR3 DNA sequence: TGTGCCAGCAGCTTAGTGACTCCTCGCACAGATACGCAGTATTTT. The variable domain in full, with the rest retrieved from reference TRBV7-9 and TRBJ2-3, is DTGVSQNPRHKITKRGQNVTFRCDPISEHNRLYWYRQTLGQGPEFLTYFQNEAQLEKSRLLSDRFSAERPKGSFSTLEIQRTEQGDSAMYLCASSLVTPRTDTQYFGPGTRLTVL.

CDR3 nucleotides: TGTGCCAGCAGCGAGGGACAGGGTTGGGATTACGAGCAGTACTTC. As protein: CASSEGQGWDYEQYF. This chain uses TRBV7-9 with TRBJ2-7; 9 bases line up with TRBD1. This CDR3 region has 15 residues. V shed 5 bases and J 4 bases; nucleotides not matched to a gene: 9. Germline values: CDR1 SEHNR, CDR2 FQNEAQ (reference sequence).

V and J are TRBV11-2 and TRBJ2-1; no clear D gene. The V end lost 4 bases, the J end lost 10 bases, and 8 bases lay between the germline ends. Germline-derived CDR1 and CDR2 are SGHAT and FQNNGV. The CDR3 contains 11 residues. The CDR3 region has the DNA TGTGCCAGCAGCTCAAGAACGGAGCAGTTCTTC. This gives the protein CASSSRTEQFF.

This clonotype was seen a few times. V and J are TRBV6-1 and TRBJ1-4; D gene unclear. The CDR3 sequence is 14 residues long. The germline V gene has CDR1 MNHNS and CDR2 SASEGT. Trimming took off 4 bases at V and 8 bases at J, with 14 bases between the two ends. CDR3 protein: CASSVDNPEEKLFF. The CDR3 DNA is TGTGCCAGCAGTGTCGACAACCCTGAGGAAAAACTGTTTTTT.

J is TRBJ2-5 and V is TRBV7-9; 9 bases fit TRBD2. Looked up from germline, CDR1 is SEHNR and CDR2 is FQNEAQ (reference sequence). The CDR3 runs 16 residues. Trimming at V came to 5 bases and at J to 4 bases, leaving 11 bases not matched to a gene. Here the CDR3 reads CASSPLLAGRGETQYF. CDR3 nucleotides: TGTGCCAGCAGCCCTCTCCTAGCGGGAAGAGGAGAGACCCAGTACTTC.

This clonotype came up a few times. This chain joins TRBV7-6 and TRBJ1-4; 9 bases align to TRBD1. The J segment lost 0 bases and the V segment lost 2 bases, leaving 10 bases of the junction unmatched. CDR1 is SGHVS, CDR2 FNYEAQ, per germline. This CDR3 is built from 19 residues. The CDR3 nucleotides read TGTGCCAGCAGCTTAATCTTTACAGGGGGCCCGACAACTAATGAAAAACTGTTTTTT. It is translated as CASSLIFTGGPTTNEKLFF.

The CDR3 spells CASSSGTGAMEQYF. CDR3 coding DNA: TGTGCCAGCAGCTCCGGGACAGGGGCCATGGAGCAGTACTTC. The V and J genes are TRBV7-3 and TRBJ2-7, with 10 positions matching TRBD1. The V gene's germline CDR1 is SGHTA and CDR2 FQGTGA. CDR3 length equals 14 residues. V lost 4 bases and J lost 7; bases outside the gene matches: 7.

The chain recombines TRBV6-5 with TRBJ2-7; D unresolved. Trimming left V 2 bases short and J 3 bases short, with 11 bases between. Germline assignment: CDR1 MNHEY and CDR2 SVGAGI. The CDR3 is made up of 14 amino acids. CDR3: CASSYMVTGYEQYF. In DNA, the CDR3 is TGTGCCAGCAGTTACATGGTAACCGGCTACGAGCAGTACTTC.

The chain has TRBV5-1 and TRBJ2-3, with 8 nucleotides matching TRBD2. The germline V gene encodes CDR1 SGHRS and CDR2 YFSETQ. The length of the CDR3 is 14 residues. V was pared by 4 bases and J by 2 bases, with 3 bases of the junction left unmatched. The CDR3 protein is CASSPGRVTDTQYF. In nucleotides, the CDR3 is TGCGCCAGCAGCCCCGGGAGGGTCACAGATACGCAGTATTTT.